The present entry profiles one T cell receptor (beta chain) with its context. This sample was included in a study of T-cell memory formation after mild COVID-19. Germline-derived CDR1 and CDR2 are LNHDA and SQIVND (reference sequence). CDR3 length equals 12 residues. V lost 3 bases and J lost 10; bases outside the gene matches: 5. TCRdb reprocessed the 5' RACE reads with MiXCR, giving one entry per CDR3 protein. This repertoire shows about 180,000 distinct CDR3 sequences, approximately 16% found once; its top ten account for 2% to 2.5%. The TCR originated in an adult woman who had mild COVID-19 (a few samples of this study predate the infection). Cell type and time point are not known. The gene calls are TRBV19 and TRBJ1-2; 7 positions match TRBD1. What was sequenced was PBMCs or a T cell subset sorted from them (not recorded which). The CDR3 sequence: CASSIRDRSYTF. The DNA of the CDR3 is TGTGCCAGTAGTATCCGGGACAGATCCTACACCTTC.